This T cell receptor (beta chain) was retrieved from a study of blood T cell repertoires in COVID-19. The study recruited people aged roughly 18 to 89 years across roughly 25 US areas. Generated by immunoSEQ multiplex PCR, the TCRdb table keeps only in-frame clones and is missing some. The sample shows about 190,000 clones, around 84% of them seen only once. Per the germline V gene, CDR1 is MNHNS and CDR2 is SASEGT. The CDR3 has 13 amino acids. V was pared by 8 bases and J by 0 bases, with 9 bases between. Sequenced: PBMCs or T cells enriched from blood (not recorded which). The clonotype originates from a woman younger than 45 who had recovered from COVID-19. The chain recombines TRBV6-1 with TRBJ2-3; D possibly corresponds to TRBD2 (6 bases). The CDR3 coding sequence is TGTGCCAGCGGGGGGACTAGCACAGATACGCAGTATTTT. This sequence encodes CASGGTSTDTQYF.